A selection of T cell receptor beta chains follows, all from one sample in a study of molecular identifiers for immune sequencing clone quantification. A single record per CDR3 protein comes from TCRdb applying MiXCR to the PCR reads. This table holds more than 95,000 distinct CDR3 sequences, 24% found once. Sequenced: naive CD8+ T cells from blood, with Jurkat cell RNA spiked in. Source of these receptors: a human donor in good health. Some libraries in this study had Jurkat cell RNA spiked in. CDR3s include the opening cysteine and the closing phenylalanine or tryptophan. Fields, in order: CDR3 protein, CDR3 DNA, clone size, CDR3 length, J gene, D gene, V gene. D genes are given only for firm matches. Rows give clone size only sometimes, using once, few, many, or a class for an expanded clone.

CDR3aa: CSVRGGPTSTDTQYF
CDR3nt: TGCAGCGTCAGGGGGGGTCCTACTAGCACAGATACGCAGTATTTT
abundance: many
len: 15
j_gene: TRBJ2-3
d_gene: NA
v_gene: TRBV29-1

CDR3aa: CASNSGGDRTEAFF
CDR3nt: TGTGCCAGCAATTCGGGGGGGGATCGTACTGAAGCTTTCTTT
abundance: many
len: 14
j_gene: TRBJ1-1
d_gene: NA
v_gene: TRBV6-2/TRBV6-3

CDR3aa: CASSWDTVYEQYF
CDR3nt: TGTGCCAGCAGCTGGGACACCGTCTACGAGCAGTACTTC
abundance: many
len: 13
j_gene: TRBJ2-7
d_gene: NA
v_gene: TRBV11-2

CDR3aa: CASSLALGPGPGNTGELFF
CDR3nt: TGTGCCAGCAGCTTAGCGTTGGGGCCCGGGCCAGGGAACACCGGGGAGCTGTTTTTT
abundance: NA
len: 19
j_gene: TRBJ2-2
d_gene: NA
v_gene: TRBV7-6

CDR3aa: CASSNRHKVTPEQYF
CDR3nt: TGTGCCAGCAGTAACAGACACAAGGTTACCCCCGAGCAGTACTTC
abundance: many
len: 15
j_gene: TRBJ2-7
d_gene: NA
v_gene: TRBV28

CDR3aa: CASSYSKVLYNEQFF
CDR3nt: TGTGCCAGCAGTTACTCGAAGGTACTCTACAATGAGCAGTTCTTC
abundance: many
len: 15
j_gene: TRBJ2-1
d_gene: NA
v_gene: TRBV6-5

CDR3aa: CSARGSGAASGTYEQYF
CDR3nt: TGCAGTGCTAGGGGGTCAGGGGCGGCTAGCGGGACCTACGAGCAGTACTTC
abundance: NA
len: 17
j_gene: TRBJ2-7
d_gene: TRBD2
v_gene: TRBV20-1

CDR3aa: CASSQDRLAGGTGELFF
CDR3nt: TGCGCCAGCAGCCAAGATAGACTAGCGGGAGGCACCGGGGAGCTGTTTTTT
abundance: few
len: 17
j_gene: TRBJ2-2
d_gene: TRBD2
v_gene: TRBV4-3

CDR3aa: CASSSFEQETQYF
CDR3nt: TGTGCCAGCAGTTCTTTTGAACAAGAGACCCAGTACTTC
abundance: few
len: 13
j_gene: TRBJ2-5
d_gene: NA
v_gene: TRBV12-3/TRBV12-4

CDR3aa: CASSLGVLSDEQYF
CDR3nt: TGTGCCAGCAGCTTAGGCGTCCTGTCCGACGAGCAGTACTTC
abundance: few
len: 14
j_gene: TRBJ2-7
d_gene: NA
v_gene: TRBV7-9

CDR3aa: CASSFSGNHEQYF
CDR3nt: TGTGCCAGCAGCTTTTCGGGGAACCACGAGCAGTACTTC
abundance: NA
len: 13
j_gene: TRBJ2-7
d_gene: NA
v_gene: TRBV11-2

CDR3aa: CASSPHSAGTEQYF
CDR3nt: TGTGCCAGCAGTCCCCACTCGGCAGGCACGGAGCAGTACTTC
abundance: many
len: 14
j_gene: TRBJ2-7
d_gene: NA
v_gene: TRBV27

CDR3aa: CASSYGTGVTDTQYF
CDR3nt: TGTGCCAGCAGTTACGGGACAGGGGTCACAGATACGCAGTATTTT
abundance: many
len: 15
j_gene: TRBJ2-3
d_gene: TRBD1
v_gene: TRBV27

CDR3aa: CANSLAVAPEQYF
CDR3nt: TGTGCCAACAGCTTAGCTGTGGCCCCCGAGCAGTACTTT
abundance: NA
len: 13
j_gene: TRBJ2-7
d_gene: NA
v_gene: TRBV7-9

CDR3aa: CASSLRDGPYEQYF
CDR3nt: TGTGCCAGCAGCTTAAGGGACGGGCCCTACGAGCAGTACTTC
abundance: many
len: 14
j_gene: TRBJ2-7
d_gene: NA
v_gene: TRBV5-8

CDR3aa: CASSYMTGMSEKLFF
CDR3nt: TGTGCCAGCAGTTATATGACAGGGATGAGTGAAAAACTGTTTTTT
abundance: many
len: 15
j_gene: TRBJ1-4
d_gene: TRBD1
v_gene: TRBV5-5

CDR3aa: CASRPGTSYTDTQYF
CDR3nt: TGTGCCAGCAGGCCCGGAACTAGCTACACAGATACGCAGTATTTT
abundance: many
len: 15
j_gene: TRBJ2-3
d_gene: NA
v_gene: TRBV28

CDR3aa: CASRSTGAGVTEAFF
CDR3nt: TGTGCCAGCAGATCAACAGGGGCCGGTGTGACTGAAGCTTTCTTT
abundance: many
len: 15
j_gene: TRBJ1-1
d_gene: TRBD1
v_gene: TRBV27

CDR3aa: CASRPVTSGNTIYF
CDR3nt: TGTGCCAGCAGACCAGTGACCTCTGGAAACACCATATATTTT
abundance: NA
len: 14
j_gene: TRBJ1-3
d_gene: NA
v_gene: TRBV27

CDR3aa: CASSESEDRVYNEQFF
CDR3nt: TGTGCCAGCAGTGAGTCAGAGGACAGGGTCTACAATGAGCAGTTCTTC
abundance: NA
len: 16
j_gene: TRBJ2-1
d_gene: TRBD1
v_gene: TRBV2

CDR3aa: CASSLGLASHEQYF
CDR3nt: TGTGCCAGCAGCCTGGGACTAGCGTCCCACGAGCAGTACTTC
abundance: many
len: 14
j_gene: TRBJ2-7
d_gene: TRBD2
v_gene: TRBV28

CDR3aa: CASSLAPGLASYEQYF
CDR3nt: TGTGCCAGCAGCTTAGCCCCGGGACTAGCAAGTTACGAGCAGTACTTC
abundance: many
len: 16
j_gene: TRBJ2-7
d_gene: TRBD2
v_gene: TRBV11-2

CDR3aa: CSARGQSANNEQFF
CDR3nt: TGCAGTGCTCGGGGTCAGAGTGCCAACAATGAGCAGTTCTTC
abundance: many
len: 14
j_gene: TRBJ2-1
d_gene: NA
v_gene: TRBV20-1

CDR3aa: CASSVAGGSETQYF
CDR3nt: TGTGCCAGCAGCGTAGCCGGGGGGTCGGAGACCCAGTACTTC
abundance: NA
len: 14
j_gene: TRBJ2-5
d_gene: TRBD2
v_gene: TRBV9

CDR3aa: CASSFSQSANTGELFF
CDR3nt: TGTGCCAGCAGTTTTTCACAGAGCGCGAACACCGGGGAGCTGTTTTTT
abundance: few
len: 16
j_gene: TRBJ2-2
d_gene: NA
v_gene: TRBV12-3/TRBV12-4

CDR3aa: CASSWGQKNQPQHF
CDR3nt: TGTGCCAGTAGCTGGGGACAGAAGAATCAGCCCCAGCATTTT
abundance: many
len: 14
j_gene: TRBJ1-5
d_gene: TRBD1
v_gene: TRBV19

CDR3aa: CASSPYGNSQETQYF
CDR3nt: TGTGCCAGCAGCCCCTACGGGAACTCCCAAGAGACCCAGTACTTC
abundance: many
len: 15
j_gene: TRBJ2-5
d_gene: NA
v_gene: TRBV5-4

CDR3aa: CASSPDGGHYGYTF
CDR3nt: TGCGCCAGCAGCCCCGACGGGGGACACTATGGCTACACCTTC
abundance: few
len: 14
j_gene: TRBJ1-2
d_gene: NA
v_gene: TRBV4-3

CDR3aa: CASSLLQGPLPEAFF
CDR3nt: TGCGCCAGCAGCTTGTTACAGGGGCCCCTACCGGAAGCTTTCTTT
abundance: many
len: 15
j_gene: TRBJ1-1
d_gene: TRBD1
v_gene: TRBV5-1

CDR3aa: CASSSGAGTTIGVPGELFF
CDR3nt: TGTGCCAGCAGCTCCGGGGCAGGGACAACAATTGGGGTTCCCGGGGAGCTGTTTTTT
abundance: many
len: 19
j_gene: TRBJ2-2
d_gene: NA
v_gene: TRBV7-9

CDR3aa: CAISPTSGGSEQYF
CDR3nt: TGCGCCATCAGCCCAACTAGCGGGGGATCCGAGCAGTACTTC
abundance: NA
len: 14
j_gene: TRBJ2-7
d_gene: TRBD2
v_gene: TRBV4-3

CDR3aa: CASSPGTPSSYEQYF
CDR3nt: TGTGCCAGCAGCCCCGGGACGCCGAGCTCCTACGAGCAGTACTTC
abundance: few
len: 15
j_gene: TRBJ2-7
d_gene: NA
v_gene: TRBV3-1

CDR3aa: CASSYSLTGSSGANVLTF
CDR3nt: TGTGCCAGCAGTTACTCCCTAACAGGAAGCTCTGGGGCCAACGTCCTGACTTTC
abundance: NA
len: 18
j_gene: TRBJ2-6
d_gene: NA
v_gene: TRBV6-2/TRBV6-3

CDR3aa: CASSIVAGYEQYF
CDR3nt: TGTGCCAGTAGTATAGTCGCAGGATACGAGCAGTACTTC
abundance: many
len: 13
j_gene: TRBJ2-7
d_gene: NA
v_gene: TRBV19

CDR3aa: CASSLRSLTEAFF
CDR3nt: TGTGCCAGCAGTCTCAGAAGCCTCACTGAAGCTTTCTTT
abundance: many
len: 13
j_gene: TRBJ1-1
d_gene: NA
v_gene: TRBV6-5

CDR3aa: CASSMGRHGAYEQYF
CDR3nt: TGTGCCAGTAGTATGGGGAGACACGGAGCCTACGAGCAGTACTTC
abundance: NA
len: 15
j_gene: TRBJ2-7
d_gene: NA
v_gene: TRBV19

CDR3aa: CASKATGTSSQLAKNIQYF
CDR3nt: TGTGCCAGCAAAGCGACCGGGACTAGCAGCCAACTAGCCAAAAACATTCAGTACTTC
abundance: many
len: 19
j_gene: TRBJ2-4
d_gene: TRBD2
v_gene: TRBV27

CDR3aa: CASSAEAALRTGELFF
CDR3nt: TGTGCCAGCAGCGCCGAGGCAGCCCTGCGAACCGGGGAGCTGTTTTTT
abundance: many
len: 16
j_gene: TRBJ2-2
d_gene: NA
v_gene: TRBV25-1

CDR3aa: CASSARTGTTYNEQFF
CDR3nt: TGTGCCAGCAGCGCGAGAACCGGGACTACCTACAATGAGCAGTTCTTC
abundance: NA
len: 16
j_gene: TRBJ2-1
d_gene: TRBD2
v_gene: TRBV9

CDR3aa: CASSHMSTGTEEKLFF
CDR3nt: TGTGCCAGCAGCCATATGTCTACCGGGACAGAAGAAAAACTGTTTTTT
abundance: many
len: 16
j_gene: TRBJ1-4
d_gene: TRBD1
v_gene: TRBV7-9

CDR3aa: CASSHDTGTSGVDEQFF
CDR3nt: TGCGCCAGCAGCCACGACACCGGGACTAGCGGGGTAGATGAGCAGTTCTTC
abundance: many
len: 17
j_gene: TRBJ2-1
d_gene: TRBD2
v_gene: TRBV4-1

CDR3aa: CDSSQDLKGANNIQYF
CDR3nt: TGCGACAGCAGCCAAGACTTGAAGGGAGCCAACAACATTCAGTACTTC
abundance: NA
len: 16
j_gene: TRBJ2-4
d_gene: NA
v_gene: TRBV4-3

CDR3aa: CASSLYSMNTEAFF
CDR3nt: TGTGCCAGCAGCTTGTACAGCATGAACACTGAAGCTTTCTTT
abundance: many
len: 14
j_gene: TRBJ1-1
d_gene: NA
v_gene: TRBV5-4

CDR3aa: CASSSGPGGNTEAFF
CDR3nt: TGTGCCAGCAGCTCAGGGCCAGGGGGGAACACTGAAGCTTTCTTT
abundance: many
len: 15
j_gene: TRBJ1-1
d_gene: TRBD1
v_gene: TRBV7-6

CDR3aa: CASHGVGTEAFF
CDR3nt: TGTGCCAGCCATGGGGTTGGGACTGAAGCTTTCTTT
abundance: many
len: 12
j_gene: TRBJ1-1
d_gene: NA
v_gene: TRBV6-5

CDR3aa: CASSPPVSGYAEAFF
CDR3nt: TGTGCCAGCAGCCCTCCGGTTTCGGGATATGCTGAAGCTTTCTTT
abundance: many
len: 15
j_gene: TRBJ1-1
d_gene: NA
v_gene: TRBV3-1

CDR3aa: CASSQASGSAYKEQFF
CDR3nt: TGTGCCAGCAGCCAAGCTAGCGGGAGTGCCTACAAAGAGCAGTTCTTC
abundance: NA
len: 16
j_gene: TRBJ2-1
d_gene: TRBD2
v_gene: TRBV13

CDR3aa: CATSRDIAGGFSEQFF
CDR3nt: TGTGCCACCAGCAGAGATATAGCGGGGGGGTTCAGTGAGCAGTTCTTC
abundance: many
len: 16
j_gene: TRBJ2-1
d_gene: TRBD2
v_gene: TRBV15

CDR3aa: CAWGVGAGSETQYF
CDR3nt: TGTGCCTGGGGTGTGGGTGCGGGTTCCGAGACCCAGTACTTC
abundance: NA
len: 14
j_gene: TRBJ2-5
d_gene: NA
v_gene: TRBV30

CDR3aa: CASSLMGQALYGYPF
CDR3nt: TGTGCCAGCAGCTTAATGGGACAAGCTCTTTATGGCTACCCCTTC
abundance: once
len: 15
j_gene: TRBJ1-2
d_gene: NA
v_gene: TRBV5-3

CDR3aa: CASSTGTPQQYF
CDR3nt: TGTGCCAGCAGCACTGGGACTCCTCAGCAGTATTTT
abundance: medium-sized
len: 12
j_gene: TRBJ2-3
d_gene: NA
v_gene: TRBV7-2

CDR3aa: CASSFSRAGYEQYF
CDR3nt: TGTGCCAGCAGCTTCAGTAGGGCCGGCTACGAGCAGTACTTC
abundance: NA
len: 14
j_gene: TRBJ2-7
d_gene: NA
v_gene: TRBV7-9

CDR3aa: CASSAGLSEKLFF
CDR3nt: TGTGCCAGCAGCGCCGGGCTCAGTGAAAAACTGTTTTTT
abundance: many
len: 13
j_gene: TRBJ1-4
d_gene: NA
v_gene: TRBV9

CDR3aa: CASSFGRSYEQFF
CDR3nt: TGTGCCAGCAGCTTTGGGCGGTCATATGAGCAGTTCTTC
abundance: many
len: 13
j_gene: TRBJ2-1
d_gene: NA
v_gene: TRBV11-2

CDR3aa: CASSLADIPGTQYF
CDR3nt: TGTGCCAGCAGTTTGGCGGATATCCCAGGGACCCAGTACTTC
abundance: once
len: 14
j_gene: TRBJ2-5
d_gene: NA
v_gene: TRBV27

CDR3aa: CASINDRGYGNTIYF
CDR3nt: TGTGCCAGCATTAACGACAGGGGATATGGAAACACCATATATTTT
abundance: few
len: 15
j_gene: TRBJ1-3
d_gene: TRBD1
v_gene: TRBV12-3/TRBV12-4

CDR3aa: CASSLPSGMGEQFF
CDR3nt: TGTGCCAGCAGTTTACCTAGCGGGATGGGTGAGCAGTTCTTC
abundance: many
len: 14
j_gene: TRBJ2-1
d_gene: TRBD2
v_gene: TRBV12-3/TRBV12-4

CDR3aa: CASSYPSGDQETQYF
CDR3nt: TGTGCCAGCAGTTACCCGAGCGGGGACCAAGAGACCCAGTACTTC
abundance: few
len: 15
j_gene: TRBJ2-5
d_gene: TRBD2
v_gene: TRBV6-5

CDR3aa: CAPRTRSGGAYNEQFF
CDR3nt: TGTGCCCCCCGCACTCGTTCGGGGGGGGCCTACAATGAGCAGTTCTTC
abundance: NA
len: 16
j_gene: TRBJ2-1
d_gene: TRBD2
v_gene: TRBV15

CDR3aa: CASNLFHGQYTDTQYF
CDR3nt: TGCGCCAGCAATTTATTCCATGGACAGTACACAGATACGCAGTATTTT
abundance: many
len: 16
j_gene: TRBJ2-3
d_gene: NA
v_gene: TRBV5-1